This T cell receptor (beta chain) was captured in a study of beta chain features in type 1 diabetes. Study-wide results and caveats: In type 1 diabetes patients, VDJ junctions had fewer insertions; deletions at these junctions were more frequent. Highly expressing activated T cells could be over-counted with a cDNA template. Short templates might get an advantage during PCR, and this would be equal in patients and controls. Moderately but significantly shorter TCRB CDR3s were found in Type 1 diabetes patients in all four CD4+ subsets.

This CDR3 contains 14 residues. The germline V gene has CDR1 LNHDA and CDR2 SQIVND (reference sequence). Deletions cut 7 bases from V and 0 bases from J, with 10 bases between. Since all of the isolated RNA was reverse transcribed, expressed TCRB transcripts were what got sequenced. TCRdb keeps only in-frame clones here, not all; method: immunoSEQ multiplex PCR. The sample carries approximately 400,000 clones, over 12% recorded once. As concerns this clone: Its antigen is undetermined.

This TCR was sampled from a woman aged 18-29 years in good health. The rearrangement joins TRBV19 to TRBJ2-1; D gene ambiguous. The specimen was naive CD4+ T cells from blood. CDR3 DNA sequence: TGTGCCAGTAATCGCGGAAACTCCTACAATGAGCAGTTCTTC. Protein product: CASNRGNSYNEQFF.